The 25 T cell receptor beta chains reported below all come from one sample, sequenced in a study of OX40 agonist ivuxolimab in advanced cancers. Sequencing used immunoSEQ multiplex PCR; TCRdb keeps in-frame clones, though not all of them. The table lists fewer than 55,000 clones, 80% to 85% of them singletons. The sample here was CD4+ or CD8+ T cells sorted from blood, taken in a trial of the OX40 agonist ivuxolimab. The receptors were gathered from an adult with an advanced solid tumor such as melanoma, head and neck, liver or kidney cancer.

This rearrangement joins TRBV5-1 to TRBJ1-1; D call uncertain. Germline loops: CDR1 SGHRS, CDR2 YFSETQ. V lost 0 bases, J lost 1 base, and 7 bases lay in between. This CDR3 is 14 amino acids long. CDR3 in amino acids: CASSLAGQNTEAFF. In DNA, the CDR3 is TGCGCCAGCAGCTTGGCTGGGCAGAACACTGAAGCTTTCTTT. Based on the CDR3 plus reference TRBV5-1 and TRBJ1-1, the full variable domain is KAGVTQTPRYLIKTRGQQVTLSCSPISGHRSVSWYQQTPGQGLQFLFEYFSETQRNKGNFPGRFSGRQFSNSRSEMNVSTLELGDSALYLCASSLAGQNTEAFFGQGTRLTVV.

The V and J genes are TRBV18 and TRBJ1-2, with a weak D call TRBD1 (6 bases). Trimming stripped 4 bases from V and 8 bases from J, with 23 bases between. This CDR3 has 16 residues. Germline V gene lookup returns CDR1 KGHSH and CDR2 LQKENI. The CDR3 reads CASSLTKQGSSGGYTF. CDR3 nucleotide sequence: TGTGCCAGCTCACTTACTAAACAGGGATCTTCGGGCGGCTACACCTTC.

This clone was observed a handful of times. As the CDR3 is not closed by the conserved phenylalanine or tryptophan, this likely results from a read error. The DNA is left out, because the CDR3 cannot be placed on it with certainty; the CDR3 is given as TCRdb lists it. The chain's CDR3 is CASSLNRTGKTR. The V gene is TRBV7-7, the J gene TRBJ1-5; the D call of TRBD1 is as the table states it, not checked on the DNA. Germline-derived CDR1 and CDR2 are SSHAT and FNYEAQ (reference sequence). The CDR3 contains 12 residues when both ends are counted.

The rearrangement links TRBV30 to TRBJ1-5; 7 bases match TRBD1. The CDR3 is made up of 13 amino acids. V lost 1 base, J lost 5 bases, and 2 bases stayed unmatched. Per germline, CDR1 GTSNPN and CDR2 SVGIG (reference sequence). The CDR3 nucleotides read TGTGCCTGGAGTGGGGACAGCGATCAGCCCCAGCATTTT. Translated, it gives CAWSGDSDQPQHF.

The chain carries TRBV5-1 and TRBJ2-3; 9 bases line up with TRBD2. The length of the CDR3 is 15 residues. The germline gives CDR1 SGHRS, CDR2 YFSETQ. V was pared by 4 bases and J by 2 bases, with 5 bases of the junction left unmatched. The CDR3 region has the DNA TGCGCCAGCAGCGATAGCGGGGGCTACACAGATACGCAGTATTTT. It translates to CASSDSGGYTDTQYF.

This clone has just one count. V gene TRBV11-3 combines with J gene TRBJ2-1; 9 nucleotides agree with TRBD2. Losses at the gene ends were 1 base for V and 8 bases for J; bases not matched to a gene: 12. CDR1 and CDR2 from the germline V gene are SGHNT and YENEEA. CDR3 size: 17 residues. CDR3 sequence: CASSLVDGTSRVYEQFF. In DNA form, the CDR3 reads TGTGCCAGCAGCTTAGTCGATGGGACTAGCCGGGTCTATGAGCAGTTCTTC.

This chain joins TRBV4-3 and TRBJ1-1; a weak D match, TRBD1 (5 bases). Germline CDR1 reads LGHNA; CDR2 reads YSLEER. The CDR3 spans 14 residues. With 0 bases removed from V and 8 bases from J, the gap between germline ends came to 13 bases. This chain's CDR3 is CASSQEVRGAEAFF. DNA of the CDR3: TGCGCCAGCAGCCAAGAAGTGAGGGGCGCCGAAGCTTTCTTT.

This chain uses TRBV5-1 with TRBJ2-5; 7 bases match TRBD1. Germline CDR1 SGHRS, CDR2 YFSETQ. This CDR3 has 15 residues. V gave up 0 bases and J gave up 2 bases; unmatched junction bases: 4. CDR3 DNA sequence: TGCGCCAGCAGCTTGGGTGACAGGGAGCAAGAGACCCAGTACTTC. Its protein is CASSLGDREQETQYF.

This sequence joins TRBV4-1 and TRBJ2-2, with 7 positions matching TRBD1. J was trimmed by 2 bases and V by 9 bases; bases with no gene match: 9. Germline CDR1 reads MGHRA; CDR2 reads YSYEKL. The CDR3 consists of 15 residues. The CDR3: CASRSDRVNTGELFF. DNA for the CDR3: TGCGCCAGTCGATCAGACAGGGTCAACACCGGGGAGCTGTTTTTT.

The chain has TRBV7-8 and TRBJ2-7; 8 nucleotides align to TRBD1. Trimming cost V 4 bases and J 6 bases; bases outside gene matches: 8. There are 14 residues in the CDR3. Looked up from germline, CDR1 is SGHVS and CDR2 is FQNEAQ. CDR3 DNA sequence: TGTGCCAGCAGCTCAATAGCAGGGGGCTTCGAGCAGTACTTC. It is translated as CASSSIAGGFEQYF.

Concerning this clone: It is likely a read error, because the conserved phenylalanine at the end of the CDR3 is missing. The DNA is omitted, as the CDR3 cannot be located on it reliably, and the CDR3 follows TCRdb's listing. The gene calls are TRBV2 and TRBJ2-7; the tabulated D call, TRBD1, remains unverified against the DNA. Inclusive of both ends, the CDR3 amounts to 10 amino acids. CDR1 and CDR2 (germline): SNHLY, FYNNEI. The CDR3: CASSEGQLRI.

The CDR3 spells CASSLDGNYGYTF. In nucleotides, the CDR3 is TGTGCCAGCAGCCTGGACGGGAACTATGGCTACACCTTC. The chain links TRBV5-4 to TRBJ1-2; no reliable D call. The germline gives CDR1 SGHNT, CDR2 YYREEE (reference sequence). CDR3 length: 13 residues. The V gene lost 4 bases and the J gene lost 2 bases, with 9 bases spanning the gap.

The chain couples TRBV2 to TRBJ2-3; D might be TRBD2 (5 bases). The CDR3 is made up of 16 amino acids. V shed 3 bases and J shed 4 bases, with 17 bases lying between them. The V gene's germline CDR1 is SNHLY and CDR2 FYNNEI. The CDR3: CASSDLEAPVADTQYF. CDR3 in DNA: TGTGCCAGCAGTGATCTGGAGGCCCCCGTTGCAGATACGCAGTATTTT.

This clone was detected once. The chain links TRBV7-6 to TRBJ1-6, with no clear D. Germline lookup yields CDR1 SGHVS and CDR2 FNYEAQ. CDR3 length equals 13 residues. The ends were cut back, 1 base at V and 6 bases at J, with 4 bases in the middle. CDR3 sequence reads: CASSLGPNSPLHF. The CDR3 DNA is TGTGCCAGCAGCTTAGGCCCTAATTCACCCCTCCACTTT.

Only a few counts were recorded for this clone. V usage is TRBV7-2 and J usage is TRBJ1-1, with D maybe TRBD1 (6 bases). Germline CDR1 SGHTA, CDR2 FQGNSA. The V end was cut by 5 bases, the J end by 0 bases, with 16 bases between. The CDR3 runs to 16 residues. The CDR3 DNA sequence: TGTGCCAGCAGCCGAGTAAGGGGGGTCGTGAACACTGAAGCTTTCTTT. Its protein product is CASSRVRGVVNTEAFF.

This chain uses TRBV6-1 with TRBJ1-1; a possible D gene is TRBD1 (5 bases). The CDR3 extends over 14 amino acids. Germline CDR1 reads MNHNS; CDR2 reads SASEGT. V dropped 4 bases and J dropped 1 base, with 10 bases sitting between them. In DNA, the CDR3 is TGTGCCAGCAGTGTGGCAGGGCGGAACACTGAAGCTTTCTTT. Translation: CASSVAGRNTEAFF.

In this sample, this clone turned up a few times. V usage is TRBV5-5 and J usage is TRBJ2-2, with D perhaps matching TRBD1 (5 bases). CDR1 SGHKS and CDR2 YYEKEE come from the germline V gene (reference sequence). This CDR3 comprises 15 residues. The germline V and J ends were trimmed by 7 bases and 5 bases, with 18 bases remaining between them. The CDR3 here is CASRPSGRDTGELFF. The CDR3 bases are TGTGCCAGCCGCCCGTCGGGCAGGGATACCGGGGAGCTGTTTTTT.

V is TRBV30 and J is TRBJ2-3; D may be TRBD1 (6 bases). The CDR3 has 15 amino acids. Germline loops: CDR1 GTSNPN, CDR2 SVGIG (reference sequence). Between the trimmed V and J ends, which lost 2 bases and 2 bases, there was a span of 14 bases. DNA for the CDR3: TGTGCCTGGAGTAGGGGGTTAGGGGACACAGATACGCAGTATTTT. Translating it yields CAWSRGLGDTDTQYF.

The CDR3 nucleotides read TGTGCCACCTCGAGACTAGCGGGGGCGAACACCGGGGAGCTGTTTTTT. Translating it yields CATSRLAGANTGELFF. V and J are TRBV5-4 and TRBJ2-2, with TRBD2 matching 12 bases. J gave up 0 bases and V 9 bases, and 6 bases lay outside the gene matches. The germline gives CDR1 SGHNT, CDR2 YYREEE (reference sequence). The CDR3 covers 16 residues.

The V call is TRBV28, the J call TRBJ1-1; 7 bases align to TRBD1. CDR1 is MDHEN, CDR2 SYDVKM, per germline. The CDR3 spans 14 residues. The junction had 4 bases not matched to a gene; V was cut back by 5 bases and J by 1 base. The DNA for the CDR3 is TGTGCCAGCAGTGCCGGGACAGAGAACACTGAAGCTTTCTTT. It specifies CASSAGTENTEAFF.

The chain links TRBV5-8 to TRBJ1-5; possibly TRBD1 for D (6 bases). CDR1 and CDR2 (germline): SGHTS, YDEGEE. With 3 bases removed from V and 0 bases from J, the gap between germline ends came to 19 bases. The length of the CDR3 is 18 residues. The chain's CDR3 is CASSSPWGGASSNQPQHF. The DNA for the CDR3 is TGTGCCAGCAGCTCGCCGTGGGGGGGGGCCTCTAGCAATCAGCCCCAGCATTTT.

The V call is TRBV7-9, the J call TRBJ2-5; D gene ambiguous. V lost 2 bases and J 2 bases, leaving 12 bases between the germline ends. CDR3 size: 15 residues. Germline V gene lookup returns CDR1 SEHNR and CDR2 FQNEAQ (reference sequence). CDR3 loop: CASSLRVTPQETQYF. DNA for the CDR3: TGTGCCAGCAGCTTACGGGTTACTCCACAAGAGACCCAGTACTTC.

This CDR3 reads CASSDQLAGGELFF. In DNA form, the CDR3 reads TGTGCCAGCAGTGATCAACTAGCGGGGGGGGAGCTGTTTTTT. The rearrangement uses TRBV2 and TRBJ2-2; 10 positions match TRBD2. In germline, CDR1 is SNHLY, CDR2 FYNNEI. V dropped 3 bases and J dropped 8; count of bases not matched to a gene: 3. The CDR3 runs to 14 residues.

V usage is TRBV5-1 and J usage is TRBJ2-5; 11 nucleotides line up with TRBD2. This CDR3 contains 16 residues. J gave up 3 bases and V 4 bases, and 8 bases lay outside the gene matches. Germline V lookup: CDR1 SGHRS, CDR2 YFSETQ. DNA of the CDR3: TGCGCCAGCAGCGGAAGACTAGCGGGAACTAAAGAGACCCAGTACTTC. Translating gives CASSGRLAGTKETQYF.

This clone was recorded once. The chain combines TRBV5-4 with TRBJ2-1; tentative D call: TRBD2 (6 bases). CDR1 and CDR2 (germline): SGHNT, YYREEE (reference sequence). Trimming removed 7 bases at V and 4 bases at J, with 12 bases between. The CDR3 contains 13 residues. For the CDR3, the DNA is TGTGCCAGCGGTAGCGGAATTTACAATGAGCAGTTCTTC. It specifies CASGSGIYNEQFF. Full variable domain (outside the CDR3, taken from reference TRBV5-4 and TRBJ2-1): ETGVTQSPTHLIKTRGQQVTLRCSSQSGHNTVSWYQQALGQGPQFIFQYYREEENGRGNFPPRFSGLQFPNYSSELNVNALELDDSALYLCASGSGIYNEQFFGPGTRLTVL.